This TCR beta chain was documented in a study of shared clonotypes between healthy human individuals (TCRdb year 2020). Regarding the research as a whole: The cohort included a few men and two women between 18 and 49 years of age. Leukapheresis yielded between about 0.9 and 9 billion PBMCs per donor. To estimate repertoire size and how much clonotype sharing occurs between individuals, the study deeply sequenced the blood TCR repertoires of several healthy adults. For each donor, three plates each were used for CD4 naive and CD4 memory, two plates were used for CD8 naive, and one plate was used for CD8 memory. Different laboratories and diverse techniques were used to prepare libraries and sequence TCR repertoires, to increase sequencing depth and limit assay-specific biases. Summary of the overall study and its limitations: Because the study included a small number of donors, the genetic and exposure-history diversity represented was limited. Sharing across a few donors was observed for about 5% of naive CD4, over 3% of naive CD8, roughly 2.3% of memory CD4, and about 0.39% of memory CD8 clonotypes. Sampling was limited to blood, and TCR repertoires in tissue likely differ from TCR repertoires in blood. Larger estimated clonotype richness was generally found for naive subsets than for memory subsets. Even with the large sequencing depth, rarefaction of the sorted-subset datasets indicated that sequencing was incomplete. Pairwise subsampling led to the expectation that sequencing depth would affect the degree of clonotype sharing among donors. Compared with non-shared clonotypes, clonotypes shared by all four sorted-subset donors had higher generation probabilities.

The germline V gene sets CDR1 to MGHRA and CDR2 to YSYEKL. There are 17 amino acids in the CDR3, from cysteine to phenylalanine inclusive. Of all the DNA, just the CDR3 is kept, 51 bases in frame from base 1. V and J lose 1 base and 2 bases, and a span of 17 bases separates them. Concerning this clone itself: Its antigen remains undetermined. No much larger clonotype is one base removed from it; base qualities were not supplied.

Using the deep immunoSEQ assay, multiplex PCR amplified TCR CDR3 regions from genomic DNA. Genomic DNA extracted from each cell subset was distributed evenly over all wells of several immunoSEQ 96-well plates, and each plate served as one replicate. For sorted subsets, roughly 0.2 ug genomic DNA, equal to some 30,000 T cell genomes, was loaded into each replicate PCR. Purified libraries were measured with a Qubit 3.0 fluorometer, size-checked on a Bioanalyzer 2100, and measured again with the KAPA Library Quantification kit. A separate single-read 150-cycle Illumina NextSeq 550 flow cell was used to sequence each immunoSEQ 96-well plate. Regarding the original processing steps: The immunoSEQ output contained only junctional sequences without quality scores, so filtering could not match that applied to full-length reads. To assign V/J genes and CDR3, sequences were annotated using PyIR, a Python wrapper for IgBLAST v1.9, with IMGT germline references. Reads with weak V/J assignments (E-value above 1e-6), missing CDR3, stop codons, out-of-frame junctions, or ambiguous translated residues were removed. A V3J clonotype was defined by an identical inferred V gene, J gene, and CDR3 amino acid sequence. The percentage overlap between two repertoires was calculated by dividing the number of shared unique clonotypes by the size of the smaller repertoire. RTK rarefaction, the Chao1 estimator, and Recon v2.1 estimates of unobserved clonotypes were used to assess repertoire richness. OLGA was used to compute generation probabilities for all TCRbeta clonotypes that the gDNA method yielded from four donors. TCRdb took over this immuneACCESS table, retaining in-frame rearrangements with V and J assigned. Such tables are incomplete; in checked studies, under half of the missing clones stem from an unresolved V gene, and the remainder is unexplained. That table gives V, J and clone size, and the DNA gave D and trimming. In all, the sample holds roughly 2.4 million clones, and approximately 95% of those were seen once. Approximately 0.13% of the sample lies in the top ten.

The donors were healthy, HIV-negative adults who had no recently reported acute infections or vaccinations. Every donor was a Caucasian adult living in Nashville, Tennessee, USA. CD4+ T cells were enriched by magnetic negative selection; naive cells were then positively selected on CD45RA, and the negative fraction formed the memory subset. Blood was collected by leukapheresis, and PBMCs were isolated by Ficoll-Histopaque density gradient centrifugation and then cryopreserved in liquid nitrogen vapor phase. Purity and quantity of every magnetically sorted T cell population were checked by analytical flow cytometry. Each sorted fraction had its genomic DNA isolated and then quantified by UV absorbance on a Nanodrop 2000c.

Sequencing input: naive CD4+ T cells sorted from blood. The cell subset or site label of this sample denotes: CD45RA+ positively selected. The rearranged segments are TRBV4-1 and TRBJ1-2; the D gene is not confidently resolved. The clonotype comes from a man aged 18 to 29 in good health. The bases read TGCGCCAGCAGCCAAGCCCCACCCAGACTAATAAACTATGGCTACACCTTC. Its protein reads: CASSQAPPRLINYGYTF.